Presented here are 8 T cell receptor beta chains from one specimen sequenced in a study of T-cell memory formation after mild COVID-19. TCRdb re-analysed the 5' RACE reads in MiXCR, keeping a single row per CDR3 protein. The table has approximately 570,000 distinct CDR3 sequences, about 20% seen once. Sequenced: PBMCs or a T cell subset sorted from them (not recorded which). The receptors here all came from an adult woman who had mild COVID-19 (a few samples of this study predate the infection). Cell type and time point are not known.

V and J are TRBV5-1 and TRBJ2-3; a weak D match, TRBD1 (5 bases). With 7 bases removed from V and 5 bases from J, the gap between germline ends came to 8 bases. This CDR3 is 11 amino acids long. Germline loops: CDR1 SGHRS, CDR2 YFSETQ. This chain's CDR3 is CASLQGDTQYF. Here the CDR3 DNA reads TGCGCCAGCCTCCAGGGAGATACGCAGTATTTT.

This sequence joins TRBV29-1 and TRBJ1-1; unclear D gene. V shed 5 bases and J shed 4 bases, with 11 bases lying between them. Germline V gives CDR1 SQVTM, CDR2 ANQGSEA. This CDR3 comprises 12 residues. The CDR3 region has the DNA TGCAGCGTTAGAAGGGAGATCACTGAAGCTTTCTTT. Its protein product is CSVRREITEAFF. The full variable domain, rest sourced from reference TRBV29-1 and TRBJ1-1, is SAVISQKPSRDICQRGTSLTIQCQVDSQVTMMFWYRQQPGQSLTLIATANQGSEATYESGFVIDKFPISRPNLTFSTLTVSNMSPEDSSIYLCSVRREITEAFFGQGTRLTVV.

This clonotype appeared many times. The rearrangement links TRBV7-6 to TRBJ2-5, with D uncertain. This CDR3 is 14 amino acids long. Germline V lookup: CDR1 SGHVS, CDR2 FNYEAQ. V dropped 1 base and J dropped 3 bases, with 9 bases sitting between them. The CDR3 DNA reads TGTGCCAGCAGCTTAGGGGCGAATGAAGAGACCCAGTACTTC. Translated: CASSLGANEETQYF.

The chain joins TRBV10-3 to TRBJ2-3; 14 bases map to TRBD2. Trimming took 2 bases from V and 3 from J; bases not matched to a gene: 4. This CDR3 contains 17 residues. Germline V gene sequence: CDR1 ENHRY, CDR2 SYGVKD. This CDR3 is CAISEPGLAGATDTQYF. The DNA for the CDR3 is TGTGCCATCAGTGAGCCGGGACTAGCGGGAGCAACAGATACGCAGTATTTT.

This clonotype was counted only a few times. The rearrangement links TRBV24-1 to TRBJ2-1; 7 bases agree with TRBD2. The CDR3 has 17 residues. CDR1 is KGHDR and CDR2 is SFDVKD in the germline V gene. V dropped 4 bases and J dropped 5; count of bases not matched to a gene: 13. The CDR3 reads CATSDPALADLNNEQFF. The DNA for the CDR3 is TGTGCCACCAGTGACCCTGCCCTAGCGGATTTGAACAATGAGCAGTTCTTC.

V gene TRBV20-1 combines with J gene TRBJ2-7; 10 bases agree with TRBD2. CDR3 length equals 16 residues. CDR1 is DFQATT and CDR2 is SNEGSKA in the germline V gene (reference sequence). J was trimmed by 4 bases and V by 6 bases; bases with no gene match: 15. The CDR3 DNA reads as TGCAGTGCCCAGACAAAGCGGGAGGGCCCTCATTACGAGCAGTACTTC. Protein sequence: CSAQTKREGPHYEQYF.

The chain uses TRBV6-2 or TRBV6-3 and TRBJ1-2; D remains ambiguous. CDR1 MNHEY and CDR2 SVGEGT come from the germline V gene. Trimming cost V 2 bases and J 6 bases, with 19 bases left between them. This CDR3 contains 16 residues. The CDR3 DNA reads as TGTGCCAGCAGTTACCCCAACGGCGCTGGAATGGATGGCTACACCTTC. Protein: CASSYPNGAGMDGYTF.

The V gene is TRBV15, the J gene TRBJ2-1; D gene uncertain. The CDR3 has 12 residues. The V gene's germline CDR1 is LNHNV and CDR2 YYDKDF (reference sequence). Deletions cut 5 bases from V and 7 bases from J, with 9 bases between. This CDR3 is CATSVSRNEQFF. CDR3 sequence (DNA): TGTGCCACCAGCGTCTCTCGGAATGAGCAGTTCTTC.